These 10 T cell receptor beta chains share one sample of origin, sequenced in a study of shared clonotypes between healthy human individuals. Generated by immunoSEQ multiplex PCR, the TCRdb table keeps only in-frame clones and is missing some. The sample yields 850,000 to 1,200,000 clones, about 80% seen once. The specimen sequenced was memory CD4+ T cells sorted from blood. Noted subset: CD45RA-negative fraction. The receptors originated from a man aged 18 to 30 in good health.

There are a few counts of this clone. This sequence joins TRBV9 and TRBJ2-5; 12 positions agree with TRBD2. Germline trimming cut 4 bases from V and 5 bases from J; bases unmatched to any gene: 6. The germline CDR1 and CDR2 sequences are SGDLS and YYNGEE. The CDR3 sequence is 15 residues long. The DNA for the CDR3 is TGTGCCAGCAGCTCCCGACTAGCGGGAGTGGAGACCCAGTACTTC. It is translated as CASSSRLAGVETQYF.

CDR3 in amino acids: CASSSPDRTYEQYF. As DNA, the CDR3 is TGTGCCAGCAGCAGCCCGGACAGGACCTACGAGCAGTACTTC. The genes are TRBV21-1 and TRBJ2-7; the table names TRBD1, a call not compared with the DNA. TRBV21-1 is reported as a pseudogene. The CDR3 is 14 amino acids.

The V call is TRBV5-8, the J call TRBJ2-1, with 8 bases identical to TRBD2. Germline V gives CDR1 SGHTS, CDR2 YDEGEE. V was pared by 3 bases and J by 5 bases, with 10 bases of the junction left unmatched. The CDR3 extends over 16 amino acids. The CDR3 DNA reads as TGTGCCAGCAGCTCTCCCTACGGGGGGGCCAACAATGAGCAGTTCTTC. This translates into CASSSPYGGANNEQFF.

This clone has just a few counts. V gene TRBV6-6 combines with J gene TRBJ1-5; possibly TRBD1 for D (6 bases). With 2 bases removed from V and 0 bases from J, the gap between germline ends came to 8 bases. The CDR3 contains 15 residues. Germline V gene lookup returns CDR1 MNHNY and CDR2 SVGAGI (reference sequence). CDR3 sequence: CASSYGGASNQPQHF. The CDR3 nucleotides read TGTGCCAGCAGTTACGGGGGGGCTAGCAATCAGCCCCAGCATTTT.

A note on this clone: Additional DNA sequences in this sample encode the identical CDR3. The chain uses TRBV6-5 and TRBJ1-1; no clear D gene. Trimming removed 5 bases from V and 2 bases from J, with 6 bases in between. This CDR3 is built from 12 residues. Germline V gene sequence: CDR1 MNHEY, CDR2 SVGAGI. This CDR3 is CASSTLNTEAFF. The CDR3 region has the DNA TGTGCCAGCAGTACCCTAAACACTGAAGCTTTCTTT.

This clone was seen only once. The J gene is TRBJ2-7, the V gene TRBV11-2; D is uncertain. Trimming left V 5 bases short and J 3 bases short, with 8 bases between. Germline values: CDR1 SGHAT, CDR2 FQNNGV. This CDR3 spans 12 amino acids. Here the CDR3 reads CASSPGLYEQYF. CDR3 bases: TGTGCCAGCAGCCCCGGCCTCTACGAGCAGTACTTC.

The V gene is TRBV28, the J gene TRBJ2-4, with TRBD2 identical over 12 bases. The CDR3 is 19 residues long. V dropped 3 bases and J dropped 0; count of bases not matched to a gene: 9. Looked up from germline, CDR1 is MDHEN and CDR2 is SYDVKM. Here the CDR3 reads CASSFVASGGALAKNIQYF. The CDR3, as DNA: TGTGCCAGCAGTTTCGTCGCTAGCGGGGGGGCCCTAGCCAAAAACATTCAGTACTTC.

CDR3 amino acids: CASSSPRDQETQYF. CDR3 in DNA: TGCGCCAGCAGTAGTCCCAGGGACCAAGAGACCCAGTACTTC. V usage is TRBV5-1 and J usage is TRBJ2-5; possibly TRBD1 for D (5 bases). V dropped 5 bases and J dropped 0 bases, with 11 bases sitting between them. Germline V gene sequence: CDR1 SGHRS, CDR2 YFSETQ. This CDR3 contains 14 residues. Full variable domain (outside the CDR3, taken from reference TRBV5-1 and TRBJ2-5): KAGVTQTPRYLIKTRGQQVTLSCSPISGHRSVSWYQQTPGQGLQFLFEYFSETQRNKGNFPGRFSGRQFSNSRSEMNVSTLELGDSALYLCASSSPRDQETQYFGPGTRLLVL.

The chain employs TRBV27 and TRBJ2-7; a possible D gene is TRBD1 (6 bases). V lost 6 bases, J lost 6 bases, and 18 bases lay in between. The germline V gene encodes CDR1 MNHEY and CDR2 SMNVEV (reference sequence). The CDR3 contains 14 residues. The CDR3 bases are TGTGCCAGCAGCCTATCAATTGCAGGGGTCGAGCAGTACTTC. Residues: CASSLSIAGVEQYF.

This clone was seen once. The chain links TRBV2 to TRBJ1-4, with TRBD1 matching over 7 bases. Germline loops: CDR1 SNHLY, CDR2 FYNNEI. V shed 7 bases, J shed 8 bases, and the junction held 10 bases outside the gene matches. CDR3 size: 14 residues. The CDR3, as DNA: TGTGCCAGCACCTCAAGACAGGGTGGAGAAAAACTGTTTTTT. It codes for CASTSRQGGEKLFF. The full variable domain, completed using reference TRBV2 and TRBJ1-4, is EPEVTQTPSHQVTQMGQEVILRCVPISNHLYFYWYRQILGQKVEFLVSFYNNEISEKSEIFDDQFSVERPDGSNFTLKIRSTKLEDSAMYFCASTSRQGGEKLFFGSGTQLSVL.